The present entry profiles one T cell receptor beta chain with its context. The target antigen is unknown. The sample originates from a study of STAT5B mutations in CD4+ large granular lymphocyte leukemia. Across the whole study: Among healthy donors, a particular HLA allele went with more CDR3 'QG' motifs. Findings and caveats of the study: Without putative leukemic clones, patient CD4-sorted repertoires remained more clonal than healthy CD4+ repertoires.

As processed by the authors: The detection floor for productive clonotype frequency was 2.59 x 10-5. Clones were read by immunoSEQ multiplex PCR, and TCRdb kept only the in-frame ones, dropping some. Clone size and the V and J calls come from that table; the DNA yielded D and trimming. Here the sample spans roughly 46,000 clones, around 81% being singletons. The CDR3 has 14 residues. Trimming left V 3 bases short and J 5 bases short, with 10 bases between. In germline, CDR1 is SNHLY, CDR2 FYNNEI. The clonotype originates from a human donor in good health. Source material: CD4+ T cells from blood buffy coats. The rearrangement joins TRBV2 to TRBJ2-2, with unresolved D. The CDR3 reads CASSDIVRTGELFF. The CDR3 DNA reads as TGTGCCAGCAGTGATATTGTAAGGACCGGGGAGCTGTTTTTT.